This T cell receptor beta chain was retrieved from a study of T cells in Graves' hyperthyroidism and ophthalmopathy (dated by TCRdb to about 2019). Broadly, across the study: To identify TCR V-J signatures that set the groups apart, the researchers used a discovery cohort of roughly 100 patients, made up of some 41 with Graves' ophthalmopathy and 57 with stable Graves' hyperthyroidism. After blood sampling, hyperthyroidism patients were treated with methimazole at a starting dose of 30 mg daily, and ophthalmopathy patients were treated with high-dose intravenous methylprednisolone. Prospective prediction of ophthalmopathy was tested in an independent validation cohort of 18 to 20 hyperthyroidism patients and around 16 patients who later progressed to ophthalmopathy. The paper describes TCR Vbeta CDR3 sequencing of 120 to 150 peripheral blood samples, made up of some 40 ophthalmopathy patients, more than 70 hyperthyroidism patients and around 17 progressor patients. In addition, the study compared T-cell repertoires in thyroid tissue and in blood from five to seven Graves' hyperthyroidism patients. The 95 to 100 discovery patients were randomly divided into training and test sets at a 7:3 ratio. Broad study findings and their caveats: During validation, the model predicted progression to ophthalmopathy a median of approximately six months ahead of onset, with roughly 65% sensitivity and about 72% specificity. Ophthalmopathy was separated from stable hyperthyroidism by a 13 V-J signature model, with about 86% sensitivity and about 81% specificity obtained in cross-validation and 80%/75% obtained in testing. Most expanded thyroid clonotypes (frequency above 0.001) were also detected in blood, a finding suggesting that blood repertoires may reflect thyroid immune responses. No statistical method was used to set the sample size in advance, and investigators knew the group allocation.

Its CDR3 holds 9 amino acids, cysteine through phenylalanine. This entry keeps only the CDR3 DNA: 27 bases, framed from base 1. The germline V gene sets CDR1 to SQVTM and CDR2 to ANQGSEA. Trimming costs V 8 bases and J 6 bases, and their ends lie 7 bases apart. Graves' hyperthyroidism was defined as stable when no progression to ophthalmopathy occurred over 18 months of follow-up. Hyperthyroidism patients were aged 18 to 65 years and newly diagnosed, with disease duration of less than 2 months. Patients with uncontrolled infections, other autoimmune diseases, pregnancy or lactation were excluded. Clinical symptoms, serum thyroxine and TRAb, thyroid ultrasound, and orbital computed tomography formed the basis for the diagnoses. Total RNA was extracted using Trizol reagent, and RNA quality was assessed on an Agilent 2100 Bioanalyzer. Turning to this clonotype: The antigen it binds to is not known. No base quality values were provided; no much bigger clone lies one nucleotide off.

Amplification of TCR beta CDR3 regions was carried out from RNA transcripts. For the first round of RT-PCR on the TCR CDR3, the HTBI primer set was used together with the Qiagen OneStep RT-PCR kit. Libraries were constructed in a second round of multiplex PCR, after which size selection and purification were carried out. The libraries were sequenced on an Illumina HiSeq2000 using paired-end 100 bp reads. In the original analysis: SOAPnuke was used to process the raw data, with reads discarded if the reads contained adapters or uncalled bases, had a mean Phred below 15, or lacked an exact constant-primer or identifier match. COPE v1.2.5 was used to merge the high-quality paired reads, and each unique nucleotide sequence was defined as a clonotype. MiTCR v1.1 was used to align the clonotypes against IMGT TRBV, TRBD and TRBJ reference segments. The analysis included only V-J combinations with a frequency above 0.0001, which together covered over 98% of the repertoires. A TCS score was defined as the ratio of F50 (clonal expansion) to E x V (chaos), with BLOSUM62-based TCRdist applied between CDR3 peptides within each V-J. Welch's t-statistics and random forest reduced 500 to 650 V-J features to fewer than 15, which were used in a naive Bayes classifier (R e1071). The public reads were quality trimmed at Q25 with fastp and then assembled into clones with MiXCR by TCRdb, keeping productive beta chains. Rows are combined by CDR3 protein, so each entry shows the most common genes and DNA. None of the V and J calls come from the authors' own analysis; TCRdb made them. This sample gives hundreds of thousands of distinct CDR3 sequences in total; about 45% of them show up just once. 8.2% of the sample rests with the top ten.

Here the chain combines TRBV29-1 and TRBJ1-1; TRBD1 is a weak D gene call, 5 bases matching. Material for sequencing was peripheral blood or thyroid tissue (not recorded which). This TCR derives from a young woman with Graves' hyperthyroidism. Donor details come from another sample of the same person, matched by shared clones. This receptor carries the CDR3 CSQGSEAFF. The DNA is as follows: TGCAGCCAGGGTTCTGAAGCTTTCTTT.